The 5 T cell receptor beta chains listed next were all sequenced from one sample in a study of cytomegalovirus exposure and HLA in healthy donors. Use of 60 Vbeta and 13 Jbeta primers characterized the PCR. The data were produced by immunoSEQ multiplex PCR, yet TCRdb's version contains in-frame clones alone and is incomplete. This repertoire comprises about 160,000 clones; its ten largest clones make up 1% to 1.5%. The sample consisted of PBMCs. All receptors derive from a woman aged 60-75 years in good health and CMV-seronegative.

The J gene is TRBJ1-1, the V gene TRBV29-1; 8 bases fit TRBD1. With 7 bases clipped from V and 4 bases from J, the junction kept 8 bases outside the gene matches. CDR3 length equals 13 residues. CDR1 and CDR2 (germline): SQVTM, ANQGSEA. The CDR3 nucleotides read TGCAGCGCTACGGACAGGGTGGGCACTGAAGCTTTCTTT. This sequence encodes CSATDRVGTEAFF.

J is TRBJ1-6 and V is TRBV9, with D uncertain. The ends were cut back, 0 bases at V and 8 bases at J, with 9 bases in the middle. The CDR3 extends over 14 amino acids. Germline CDR1 is SGDLS and CDR2 is YYNGEE. CDR3 DNA: TGTGCCAGCAGCGTAGGAGGGCCCGATTCACCCCTCCACTTT. It translates to CASSVGGPDSPLHF.

The chain links TRBV7-2 to TRBJ2-1; TRBD1 aligns across 9 bases. The CDR3 spans 15 residues. V shed 6 bases, J shed 1 base, and the junction held 4 bases outside the gene matches. Germline assignment: CDR1 SGHTA and CDR2 FQGNSA. The CDR3 here is CASSPDRGSYNEQFF. CDR3 nucleotides: TGTGCCAGCAGTCCCGACAGGGGGTCCTACAATGAGCAGTTCTTC.

The V gene is TRBV6-1, the J gene TRBJ2-2; D gene uncertain. The germline V gene has CDR1 MNHNS and CDR2 SASEGT. V was clipped by 8 bases and J by 7 bases, with 14 bases between them. This CDR3 is 13 amino acids long. CDR3 sequence reads: CASLIQVSGELFF. The DNA for the CDR3 is TGTGCCAGCCTAATCCAGGTCAGCGGGGAGCTGTTTTTT.

This chain connects TRBV10-3 to TRBJ2-1, with TRBD1 as a possible D gene (6 bases). The germline V and J ends were trimmed by 9 bases and 4 bases, with 10 bases remaining between them. Germline loops: CDR1 ENHRY, CDR2 SYGVKD. CDR3 length: 12 residues. The CDR3 coding sequence is TGTGCCATTAATACAGGGTACAATGAGCAGTTCTTC. It specifies CAINTGYNEQFF.